A selection of T cell receptor beta chains follows, all from one sample in a study of blood T cell repertoires in COVID-19. TCRdb keeps only in-frame clones here, not all; method: immunoSEQ multiplex PCR. The sample has about 100,000 clones; around four fifths are singletons. The specimen was peripheral blood. These receptors all come from a man aged 45-65 years with active or convalescent COVID-19. CDR3s include the opening cysteine and the closing phenylalanine or tryptophan. A D gene is named only where the DNA matches it firmly. Clone size, where shown, is once, few, many, or a class for clones that have expanded.

>.|.|TRBJ2-1|TRBV19
CASSIGLNPYNEQFF
TGTGCCAGTAGTATAGGACTTAACCCCTACAATGAGCAGTTCTTC
>.|TRBD1|TRBJ2-7|TRBV2
CASRARQGARYEQYF
TGTGCCAGCAGAGCAAGACAGGGGGCAAGGTACGAGCAGTACTTC
>.|TRBD2|TRBJ2-1|TRBV27
CASSALAGVGNEQFF
TGTGCCAGCAGCGCACTAGCGGGAGTGGGAAATGAGCAGTTCTTC
>few|.|TRBJ2-1|TRBV4-2
CASSQAWSSVVNEQFF
TGTGCCAGCAGCCAAGCGTGGAGTAGCGTGGTCAATGAGCAGTTCTTC
>.|.|TRBJ2-7|TRBV21-1
CASSKLGTPAGEQYF
TGTGCCAGCAGCAAACTTGGGACTCCGGCAGGTGAGCAGTACTTC
>.|.|TRBJ2-7|TRBV4-1
CASSQLSGDPYFEQYF
TGCGCCAGCAGCCAACTCTCGGGGGATCCCTACTTCGAGCAGTACTTC
>.|.|TRBJ1-5|TRBV6-1
CASSEGPNQPQHF
TGTGCCAGCAGTGAGGGCCCGAATCAGCCCCAGCATTTT
>.|TRBD2|TRBJ2-3|TRBV9
CASSASSGDLTDTQYF
TGTGCCAGCAGCGCCTCTAGCGGGGATTTAACAGATACGCAGTATTTT
>once|.|TRBJ1-5|TRBV2
CASSTGTQPQHF
TGTGCCAGCAGTACAGGGACCCAGCCCCAGCATTTT
>.|TRBD2|TRBJ2-1|TRBV7-3
CASSFNRRGEGYNEQFF
TGTGCCAGCAGCTTTAACAGGCGGGGGGAAGGATACAATGAGCAGTTCTTC
>.|TRBD1|TRBJ1-1|TRBV5-4
CAIINPTGGNTEAFF
TGTGCCATCATTAACCCCACAGGGGGGAACACTGAAGCTTTCTTT
>.|.|TRBJ2-1|TRBV6-5
CASSKLASSTNEQFF
TGTGCCAGCAGCAAGCTAGCGTCCAGTACCAATGAGCAGTTCTTC
>few|.|TRBJ2-2|TRBV5-1
CASSLGSRLNTGELFF
TGCGCCAGCAGCTTGGGTTCCAGGCTGAACACCGGGGAGCTGTTTTTT
>.|TRBD1|TRBJ2-5|TRBV18
CASSPGTGQETQYF
TGTGCCAGCTCACCAGGGACAGGCCAAGAGACCCAGTACTTC
>.|.|TRBJ2-3|TRBV7-9
CASSLVGDTQYF
TGTGCCAGCAGCTTAGTCGGGGATACGCAGTATTTT
>.|TRBD2|TRBJ2-1|TRBV11-3
CASSLDWASGYYNEQFF
TGTGCCAGCAGCTTAGACTGGGCTAGCGGGTACTACAATGAGCAGTTCTTC
>.|.|TRBJ1-3|TRBV19
CASTSVSSGNTIYF
.
>.|TRBD2|TRBJ2-2|TRBV7-9
CASSRGTSGNTGELFF
TGTGCCAGCAGCCGAGGGACTAGCGGGAACACCGGGGAGCTGTTTTTT
>.|.|TRBJ2-3|TRBV24-1
CATSDISSSTDTQYF
TGTGCCACCAGTGATATCAGTTCTAGCACAGATACGCAGTATTTT
>.|TRBD2|TRBJ2-7|TRBV4-1
CASSQASTRESHEQYF
TGCGCCAGCAGCCAAGCATCAACGCGGGAGTCCCACGAGCAGTACTTC
>.|.|TRBJ2-5|TRBV19
CASSTTSNQETQYF
TGTGCCAGTAGTACAACTAGCAATCAAGAGACCCAGTACTTC
>once|TRBD1|TRBJ2-5|TRBV18
CASSPFGTGNQETQYF
TGTGCCAGCTCACCCTTCGGGACAGGCAATCAAGAGACCCAGTACTTC
>.|.|TRBJ2-3|TRBV6-2/TRBV6-3
CASSPATANTDTQYF
TGTGCCAGCAGCCCAGCGACAGCGAACACAGATACGCAGTATTTT
>.|.|TRBJ2-6|TRBV5-4
CASRRERGGANVLTF
TGTGCCAGCAGAAGAGAGCGCGGTGGGGCCAACGTCCTGACTTTC
>.|.|TRBJ1-4|TRBV6-5
CASSRQAATNEKLFF
TGTGCCAGCAGTCGACAAGCAGCAACTAATGAAAAACTGTTTTTT
>once|.|TRBJ2-2|TRBV19
CASSIPTGQTTGELFF
TGTGCCAGTAGTATTCCCACCGGACAAACCACCGGGGAGCTGTTTTTT
>.|TRBD2|TRBJ2-2|TRBV5-1
CASSLALAETGELFF
TGCGCCAGCAGCTTGGCTCTAGCGGAGACCGGGGAGCTGTTTTTT
>.|.|TRBJ1-5|TRBV2
CASSGRRNQPQHF
TGTGCCAGCAGTGGTCGGAGGAATCAGCCCCAGCATTTT
>.|TRBD1|TRBJ2-7|TRBV27
CASSLVQGAHEQYF
TGTGCCAGCAGTTTAGTACAGGGGGCACACGAGCAGTACTTC
>.|.|TRBJ1-4|TRBV27
CASSYNGGNEKLFF
TGTGCCAGCAGTTACAATGGAGGTAATGAAAAACTGTTTTTT
>.|.|TRBJ1-2|TRBV6-5
CASSLDGSANYGYTF
TGTGCCAGCAGCTTGGATGGAAGCGCTAACTATGGCTACACCTTC
>few|TRBD2|TRBJ2-7|TRBV5-4
CASTLTSGSNEQYF
TGTGCCAGCACACTGACTAGCGGGAGTAACGAGCAGTACTTC
>medium-sized|TRBD1|TRBJ1-2|TRBV3-1/TRBV3-2
CASGQGVGVYGYTF
TGTGCCAGCGGACAGGGGGTCGGAGTTTATGGCTACACCTTC